This T cell receptor beta chain is from a study of human T cells and chemical hapten exposure. Study-level information: Patients having alopecia areata, totalis or universalis were mostly female. Broader study findings: Every donor had alopecia, and their immune response may therefore differ from healthy people's.

The time point was: patch test 2, 6 weeks after DPC sensitization. Documented treatment: therapeutic diphenylcyclopropenone sensitization with weekly scalp DPC. At every patch-test visit, blood was drawn before the patch test was applied. Germline lookup yields CDR1 SEHNR and CDR2 FQNEAQ (reference sequence). This CDR3 region has 14 residues. Trimming took 7 bases from V and 3 from J; bases not matched to a gene: 9. Per the study methods: A per-sample median of around 100,000 TCRs was observed, with a range of about 23,224 to 690,600. Via MiXCR, TCRdb re-called the RACE reads, giving one row per CDR3 protein. These V and J calls derive from TCRdb rather than the authors' analysis. Of roughly 100,000 distinct CDR3 sequences in the sample, 9.3% are singletons; the top ten hold just over 2%. This clonotype was observed many times. As yet, its antigen is unknown.

J is TRBJ2-7 and V is TRBV7-9; 7 positions match TRBD1. This receptor was taken from a woman between 35 and 50 years old with alopecia areata. Some clones in this sample may be carry-over from other donors' samples. Sequenced material: whole blood, taken in connection with sensitization to the hapten diphenylcyclopropenone (DPC). CDR3: CASNLDSGGYEQYF. The CDR3 coding sequence is TGTGCCAGCAACTTGGACTCAGGGGGCTACGAGCAGTACTTC.